The 5 T cell receptor beta chains reported below all come from one sample, sequenced in a study of PD-1 blockade in mismatch repair-deficient tumors. Assay: immunoSEQ multiplex PCR; the TCRdb copy retains only in-frame clones and omits some. The repertoire holds approximately 100,000 clones, with 70% to 85% as singletons. The sample was peripheral blood, taken roughly 35 weeks after starting pembrolizumab. The receptors originated from an adult with mismatch repair-deficient cancer.

This rearrangement joins TRBV9 to TRBJ2-6; perhaps D is TRBD1 or TRBD2 (5 bases each). The CDR3 is made up of 18 amino acids. Germline lookup yields CDR1 SGDLS and CDR2 YYNGEE. V lost 4 bases and J lost 0, with 17 bases in between. For the CDR3, the DNA is TGTGCCAGCAGCACGAAAAAGGGACCCCGCTCTGGGGCCAACGTCCTGACTTTC. Its translation is CASSTKKGPRSGANVLTF.

The chain has TRBV7-6 and TRBJ2-3, with D perhaps TRBD1 or TRBD2 (5 bases each). With 5 bases removed from V and 1 base from J, the gap between germline ends came to 10 bases. Germline loops: CDR1 SGHVS, CDR2 FNYEAQ. The CDR3 consists of 14 residues. Here the CDR3 reads CASSPRGRTDTQYF. The CDR3 DNA is TGTGCCAGCAGCCCCCGGGGCCGCACAGATACGCAGTATTTT. Full variable domain (remainder filled in from reference TRBV7-6 and TRBJ2-3): GAGVSQSPRYKVTKRGQDVALRCDPISGHVSLYWYRQALGQGPEFLTYFNYEAQQDKSGLPNDRFSAERPEGSISTLTIQRTEQRDSAMYRCASSPRGRTDTQYFGPGTRLTVL.

V gene TRBV13 combines with J gene TRBJ2-2; 13 bases align to TRBD2. The length of the CDR3 is 15 residues. CDR1 and CDR2 from the germline V gene are PRHDT and FYEKMQ (reference sequence). The V and J ends lost 5 bases and 6 bases, in that order; junction bases with no gene match: 3. The DNA of the CDR3 is TGTGCCAGCAGCGGACTAGCGGGAGTATCCGGGGAGCTGTTTTTT. Protein product: CASSGLAGVSGELFF.

V is TRBV7-6 and J is TRBJ2-2, with 10 bases matching TRBD1. CDR1 is SGHVS and CDR2 is FNYEAQ in the germline V gene. After removal of 5 bases from V and 5 bases from J, the junction contained 14 bases not matched to a gene. The CDR3 sequence is 18 residues long. The CDR3 bases are TGTGCCAGCAGCGTATTCACCCAGACAGGGGGCGAAACCGGGGAGCTGTTTTTT. The encoded protein is CASSVFTQTGGETGELFF. The whole variable domain, filled in from reference TRBV7-6 and TRBJ2-2, reads GAGVSQSPRYKVTKRGQDVALRCDPISGHVSLYWYRQALGQGPEFLTYFNYEAQQDKSGLPNDRFSAERPEGSISTLTIQRTEQRDSAMYRCASSVFTQTGGETGELFFGEGSRLTVL.

This sequence joins TRBV30 and TRBJ2-7, with TRBD2 matching 8 bases. CDR1 is GTSNPN, CDR2 SVGIG, per germline (reference sequence). The CDR3 has 13 residues. V was pared by 5 bases and J by 1 base, with 4 bases of the junction left unmatched. The chain's CDR3 is CAWFGTRSYEQYF. CDR3 sequence (DNA): TGTGCCTGGTTCGGGACTAGGTCCTACGAGCAGTACTTC.